One and the same sample provided the 31 T cell receptor beta chains below, sequenced in a study of metastatic and nonmetastatic thyroid tumors. All patients were untreated before thyroid surgery. TCRdb used MiXCR to call clones anew from the PCR reads. The table records roughly 16,000 clones, about a sixth of them present only once. The sequenced material came from blood. These receptors were obtained from a female donor with papillary thyroid cancer or a benign thyroid nodule (not recorded which). Some clones in this sample may be carry-over from other donors' samples.

This clone occurred a few times. The junction differs from germline at one of its ends, possibly a read error. The same CDR3 can be traced to other DNA sequences in this sample. The chain has TRBV10-3 and TRBJ2-1; D ambiguous. Germline CDR1 ENHRY, CDR2 SYGVKD. This CDR3 has 16 amino acids. CDR3 nucleotide sequence: TGTGCTATCAGTGAGATGTATTCGGGTCTAGTCAATGAGCAGTTCTTC. Translating it yields CAISEMYSGLVNEQFF.

This clone is medium-sized. The germline gene is not matched at one end of the junction; a read error may be the cause. The CDR3 sequence is CASSENLSADTQYF. As DNA, the CDR3 is TGTGCCAGCAGTGAAAACTTGTCGGCAGACACGCAGTATTTT. The chain is built from TRBV6-1 and TRBJ2-3; D remains ambiguous. The germline CDR1 and CDR2 sequences are MNHNS and SASEGT. The CDR3 spans 14 residues.

This clone has ten or more counts. The rearrangement joins TRBV5-5 to TRBJ1-2; maybe TRBD1 (5 bases). V was clipped by 4 bases and J by 8 bases, with 15 bases between them. Germline assignment: CDR1 SGHKS and CDR2 YYEKEE (reference sequence). The CDR3 extends over 13 amino acids. The CDR3 loop is CASSVRDVRGYTF. CDR3 sequence (DNA): TGTGCCAGCAGCGTCCGGGACGTAAGGGGCTACACCTTC. Based on the CDR3 plus reference TRBV5-5 and TRBJ1-2, the full variable domain is DAGVTQSPTHLIKTRGQQVTLRCSPISGHKSVSWYQQVLGQGPQFIFQYYEKEERGRGNFPDRFSARQFPNYSSELNVNALLLGDSALYLCASSVRDVRGYTFGSGTRLTVV.

This clone showed up many times. The V call is TRBV7-9, the J call TRBJ2-7; 8 nucleotides agree with TRBD2. The CDR3 loop spans 15 amino acids. Germline CDR1 SEHNR, CDR2 FQNEAQ (reference sequence). Unmatched junction bases numbered 4, after V lost 1 base and J lost 2 bases. The CDR3 region has the DNA TGTGCCAGCAGCTTAGATAGCGGGAAAACCTACGAGCAGTACTTC. Translating gives CASSLDSGKTYEQYF.

The sample holds many counts of this clone. This chain links TRBV20-1 with TRBJ1-2; TRBD1 matches 9 bases. Germline loops: CDR1 DFQATT, CDR2 SNEGSKA (reference sequence). V was clipped by 1 base and J by 6 bases; unmatched bases: 0. This CDR3 has 12 amino acids. CDR3 bases: TGCAGTGCTAGAGGGGACAGGGATGGCTACACCTTC. Translation gives CSARGDRDGYTF.

This clone was recorded at least ten times. The chain joins TRBV3-1 to TRBJ2-5, with TRBD2 matching over 11 bases. The CDR3 totals 16 residues. V dropped 6 bases and J dropped 5; count of bases not matched to a gene: 11. Germline V lookup: CDR1 LGHDT, CDR2 YNNKEL (reference sequence). The CDR3 DNA follows: TGTGCCAGCAGAGTAGCGGGAGGGCCGTCCAGTGAGACCCAGTACTTC. Amino acids: CASRVAGGPSSETQYF.

The chain links TRBV11-2 to TRBJ1-1; maybe TRBD1 (5 bases). This CDR3 comprises 16 residues. The germline CDR1 and CDR2 sequences are SGHAT and FQNNGV. V gave up 3 bases and J gave up 0 bases, with 14 bases separating them. The CDR3 reads CASSFGGGGVNTEAFF. The CDR3 DNA sequence: TGTGCCAGCAGCTTTGGTGGCGGGGGTGTGAACACTGAAGCTTTCTTT.

About this clone itself: A much larger clone lies a single base off, so this may be a read error. Other DNA sequences in this sample translate to the same CDR3. The V gene is TRBV27, the J gene TRBJ1-1; D gene unclear. The CDR3 has 14 residues. From germline, CDR1 is MNHEY and CDR2 SMNVEV (reference sequence). The chain's CDR3 is CASSLKVANTEAFF. Here the CDR3 DNA reads TGTGCCAGCAGTTTAAAGGTAGCGAACACTGAGGCTTTCTTT.

The rearrangement uses TRBV20-1 and TRBJ2-2; perhaps TRBD2 as D (5 bases). The V and J ends lost 3 bases and 1 base respectively, with 9 bases between them. The CDR3 contains 14 residues. Germline V gene lookup returns CDR1 DFQATT and CDR2 SNEGSKA (reference sequence). The CDR3 spells CSARDWENTGELFF. For the CDR3, the DNA is TGCAGTGCTAGGGACTGGGAGAACACCGGGGAGCTGTTTTTT.

This clone has a count of ten or more. The chain combines TRBV11-2 with TRBJ1-6; perhaps TRBD1 as D (5 bases). The CDR3 runs to 16 residues. Germline V gene lookup returns CDR1 SGHAT and CDR2 FQNNGV. The ends were cut back, 5 bases at V and 6 bases at J, with 17 bases in the middle. The CDR3 DNA reads as TGTGCCAGCAGCGTCACCGGACGGGGACTTAATTCACCCCTCCACTTT. This codes for CASSVTGRGLNSPLHF. The full variable domain, in which reference TRBV11-2 and TRBJ1-6 provide the parts outside the CDR3, is EAGVAQSPRYKIIEKRQSVAFWCNPISGHATLYWYQQILGQGPKLLIQFQNNGVVDDSQLPKDRFSAERLKGVDSTLKIQPAKLEDSAVYLCASSVTGRGLNSPLHFGNGTRLTVT.

This clone has more than one count but fewer than ten. The J gene is TRBJ1-2, the V gene TRBV5-1; D may be TRBD1 (5 bases). This CDR3 is built from 16 residues. V was shortened by 4 bases and J by 6 bases, with 22 bases between the two germline ends. Per the germline V gene, CDR1 is SGHRS and CDR2 is YFSETQ. The DNA for the CDR3 is TGCGCCAGCAGCCCTGTTGGGGGTCTCCCTGGGGATGGCTACACCTTC. Its translation: CASSPVGGLPGDGYTF.

This clone was seen many times. This rearrangement joins TRBV20-1 to TRBJ1-5; TRBD1 matches 7 bases. The CDR3 is 14 residues long. The germline gives CDR1 DFQATT, CDR2 SNEGSKA (reference sequence). V lost 3 bases to trimming and J lost 1 base; unmatched junction nucleotides: 3. The CDR3 nucleotides read TGCAGTGCTAGGAGGGGACAGAGCAATCAGCCCCAGCATTTT. It is translated as CSARRGQSNQPQHF.

This clone was observed many times. V is TRBV7-2 and J is TRBJ1-1; unclear D gene. This CDR3 region has 11 residues. The V gene lost 4 bases and the J gene lost 5 bases, with 5 bases spanning the gap. Germline V gene lookup returns CDR1 SGHTA and CDR2 FQGNSA. CDR3 DNA sequence: TGTGCCAGCAGCTATTTTACTGAAGCTTTCTTT. Its translation is CASSYFTEAFF.

Turning to this clone: With a much larger clone just one base away, this may be a read error. This specimen includes other DNA sequences encoding the same CDR3. The rearrangement links TRBV7-2 to TRBJ2-5; tentatively, D is TRBD1 (7 bases). Germline V CDR1 and CDR2: SGHTA, FQGNSA. The CDR3 has 16 residues. The CDR3 sequence: CASSPHLGGHRETQYF. Written as DNA, the CDR3 is TGTGCCAGCAGCCCCCATTTAGGGGGCCATCGGGAGACACAGTACTTC.

Turning to this clone: This clone may be a read error of a much larger clone one base away. This rearrangement joins TRBV5-1 to TRBJ2-3; D gene unclear. Germline V gene lookup returns CDR1 SGHRS and CDR2 YFSETQ. The CDR3 runs 13 residues. As DNA, the CDR3 is TGCACCAGCAGGAGAACATTAGCAGATACGCAGTATTTT. Encoded protein: CTSRRTLADTQYF.

This clone was detected ten times or more. The chain employs TRBV11-2 and TRBJ2-5, with 9 bases aligning to TRBD2. Trimming at V came to 4 bases and at J to 0 bases, leaving 6 bases not matched to a gene. Per the germline V gene, CDR1 is SGHAT and CDR2 is FQNNGV. The CDR3 has 16 residues. The CDR3 DNA is TGTGCCAGCAGCTCCAGACTAGCGGAATACCAAGAGACCCAGTACTTC. Its translation: CASSSRLAEYQETQYF.

The sample holds many counts of this clone. J is TRBJ1-5 and V is TRBV2, with no clear D. This CDR3 region has 13 residues. Trimming cost V 4 bases and J 5 bases, with 9 bases left between them. Per the germline V gene, CDR1 is SNHLY and CDR2 is FYNNEI. The CDR3 spells CASSVWGHQPQHF. The CDR3 DNA sequence: TGTGCCAGCAGTGTGTGGGGTCATCAGCCCCAGCATTTT.

This clone was recorded many times. This chain joins TRBV11-2 and TRBJ2-1, with 9 bases lining up with TRBD1. With 1 base clipped from V and 7 bases from J, the junction kept 14 bases outside the gene matches. This CDR3 region has 18 residues. Per the germline V gene, CDR1 is SGHAT and CDR2 is FQNNGV. The CDR3 reads CASSLGKIPQGAFNEQFF. In DNA form, the CDR3 reads TGTGCCAGCAGCTTAGGAAAAATTCCACAGGGGGCGTTTAATGAGCAGTTCTTC.

V and J are TRBV3-1 and TRBJ1-2, with 10 positions matching TRBD1. This CDR3 is 15 amino acids long. Germline CDR1 is LGHDT and CDR2 is YNNKEL (reference sequence). The trim removed 4 bases at V and 8 bases at J, leaving 10 bases unmatched. The CDR3 spells CASSLRGTGVFGYTF. The CDR3 DNA follows: TGTGCCAGCAGCCTCAGGGGGACAGGGGTCTTCGGCTACACCTTC.

The table lists this clone with many counts. This chain joins TRBV12-3 or TRBV12-4 and TRBJ1-1, with 8 bases aligning to TRBD1. The CDR3 has 17 residues. The J segment lost 5 bases and the V segment lost 5 bases, leaving 16 bases of the junction unmatched. CDR3 DNA sequence: TGTGCCAGCAGTCCCGTGCGAGGGACAGGTTCGCGGACTGAAGCTTTCTTT. It encodes CASSPVRGTGSRTEAFF.

This clone is medium-sized (0.01 to 0.1%). The V gene is TRBV5-1, the J gene TRBJ2-1, with 8 bases matching TRBD1. V was clipped by 3 bases and J by 7 bases; unmatched bases: 6. CDR1 SGHRS and CDR2 YFSETQ come from the germline V gene. The CDR3 extends over 14 amino acids. The chain's CDR3 is CASSSSRQGNEQFF. The CDR3, as DNA: TGCGCCAGCAGCTCGAGTAGACAGGGGAATGAGCAGTTCTTC.

This chain uses TRBV30 with TRBJ2-3, with 7 bases identical to TRBD1. Germline CDR1 GTSNPN, CDR2 SVGIG (reference sequence). CDR3 length: 15 residues. The V segment lost 0 bases and the J segment 2 bases; nucleotides outside the gene matches: 5. The CDR3 loop reads CAWSVVGGLTDTQYF. Written as DNA, the CDR3 is TGTGCCTGGAGTGTAGTAGGGGGCCTCACAGATACGCAGTATTTT.

This clone has at least ten counts. Germline and junction disagree at one end, which may indicate a read error. The V gene is TRBV4-1, the J gene TRBJ2-3; 9 positions agree with TRBD2. The CDR3 has 17 amino acids. Germline CDR1 and CDR2: MGHRA and YSYEKL. The CDR3 nucleotides read TGCGCCAGCAGCCAAGGGGGTAGCGGGAGTTTGGCAGATGCGCAGTATTTT. The encoded protein is CASSQGGSGSLADAQYF.

This clone was seen many times. The chain links TRBV3-1 to TRBJ1-2; 7 nucleotides align to TRBD1. The CDR3 contains 14 residues. Germline CDR1 is LGHDT and CDR2 is YNNKEL (reference sequence). Losses at the gene ends were 4 bases for V and 4 bases for J; bases not matched to a gene: 6. This CDR3 reads CASSPDRSSYGYTF. CDR3 nucleotides: TGTGCCAGCAGCCCGGACAGGAGTAGCTATGGCTACACCTTC.

The CDR3: CASGTTRLGEQYF. The CDR3 region has the DNA TGTGCCAGCGGTACCACAAGGCTGGGTGAGCAGTACTTC. This rearrangement joins TRBV6-1 to TRBJ2-7, with no clear D. Trimming removed 8 bases from V and 7 bases from J, with 18 bases in between. Germline CDR1 is MNHNS and CDR2 is SASEGT. The length of the CDR3 is 13 residues.

This clone was detected many times. The CDR3 protein is CASSPPRDRGGTEAFF. CDR3 nucleotide sequence: TGTGCCAGCTCACCGCCCCGGGACAGGGGAGGAACTGAAGCTTTCTTT. V and J are TRBV18 and TRBJ1-1; the match to TRBD1 covers 10 bases. This CDR3 region has 16 residues. CDR1 KGHSH and CDR2 LQKENI come from the germline V gene. V shed 3 bases and J 5 bases; nucleotides not matched to a gene: 9.

At least ten counts were recorded for this clone. CDR3 sequence (DNA): TGTGCCAGCAGCTTTGGGTTTGGAGGGAGTGGGGACAATGAGCAGTTCTTC. Protein: CASSFGFGGSGDNEQFF. J is TRBJ2-1 and V is TRBV5-4, with a possible D match to TRBD2 (6 bases). Germline V gene sequence: CDR1 SGHNT, CDR2 YYREEE (reference sequence). The V end was cut by 2 bases, the J end by 5 bases, with 20 bases between. The CDR3 contains 17 residues.

This clone was observed a handful of times. This may be a read error: a much more frequent sequence differs by one nucleotide. The CDR3 nucleotides read TGCGGTGCTCCCAGCACCCGGGGGAATACTGAAGCTTTCTTT. This gives the protein CGAPSTRGNTEAFF. The chain links TRBV20-1 to TRBJ1-1; a possible D gene is TRBD1 (5 bases). The CDR3 length is 14 residues. Per the germline V gene, CDR1 is DFQATT and CDR2 is SNEGSKA (reference sequence).

This clone occurred many times. V usage is TRBV27 and J usage is TRBJ2-2; 8 nucleotides agree with TRBD1. The germline V gene has CDR1 MNHEY and CDR2 SMNVEV (reference sequence). The CDR3 runs to 18 residues. V shed 0 bases, J shed 1 base, and the junction held 7 bases outside the gene matches. For the CDR3, the DNA is TGTGCCAGCAGTTTATCGACAGGGGCCTTGATGAACACCGGGGAGCTGTTTTTT. Its translation is CASSLSTGALMNTGELFF.

By sample fraction, this clone is medium-sized. This rearrangement joins TRBV28 to TRBJ2-2, with D possibly being TRBD2 (6 bases). Per the germline V gene, CDR1 is MDHEN and CDR2 is SYDVKM. Trimming left V 8 bases short and J 0 bases short, with 31 bases between. This CDR3 region has 21 residues. The DNA of the CDR3 is TGTGCCAGCCAGCCAGGTGATGCGGGGATGACTGCGATCGCGAACACCGGGGAGCTGTTTTTT. Translation gives CASQPGDAGMTAIANTGELFF.

The chain is built from TRBV2 and TRBJ2-7; TRBD2 is a possible D gene (5 bases). This CDR3 comprises 15 residues. Germline V lookup: CDR1 SNHLY, CDR2 FYNNEI. Trimming left V 3 bases short and J 5 bases short, with 17 bases between. The CDR3 nucleotides are TGTGCCAGCAGTGAGAGCGGACCTTCGTCCGACGAGCAGTACTTC. Translating it yields CASSESGPSSDEQYF.